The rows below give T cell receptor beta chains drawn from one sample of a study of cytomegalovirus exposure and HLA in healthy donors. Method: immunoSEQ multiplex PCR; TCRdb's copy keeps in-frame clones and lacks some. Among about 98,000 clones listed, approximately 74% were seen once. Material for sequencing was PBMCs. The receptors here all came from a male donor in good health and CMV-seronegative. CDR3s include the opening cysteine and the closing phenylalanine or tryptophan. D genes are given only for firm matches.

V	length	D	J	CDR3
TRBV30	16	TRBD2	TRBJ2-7	CAWSANPGLAGGRQYF
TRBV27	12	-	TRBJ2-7	CASSLAGFEQYF
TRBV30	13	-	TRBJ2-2	CAWSVGRTGELFF
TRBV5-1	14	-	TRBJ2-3	CASSPLSSTDTQYF
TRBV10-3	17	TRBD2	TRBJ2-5	CAISESASGSFRETQYF
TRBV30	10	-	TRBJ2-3	CAWGTHTQYF
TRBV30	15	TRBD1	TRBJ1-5	CAWRGQGPDNQPQHF
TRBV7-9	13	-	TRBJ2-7	CASSLDRSYEQYF
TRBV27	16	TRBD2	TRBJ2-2	CASSLFPSGRVGELFF
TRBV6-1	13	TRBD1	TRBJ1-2	CASSGRDSYGYTF
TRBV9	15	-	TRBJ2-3	CASSPSGLRPGTQYF
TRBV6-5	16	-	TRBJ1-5	CASSSSQGIGNQPQHF
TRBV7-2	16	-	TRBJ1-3	CASSLAHPSSGNTIYF
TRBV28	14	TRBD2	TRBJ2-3	CASKGGLAADTQYF
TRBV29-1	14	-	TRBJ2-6	CSVDEGAGANVLTF
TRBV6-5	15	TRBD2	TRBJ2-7	CASSSGLADTYEQYF
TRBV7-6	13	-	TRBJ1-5	CASSLNSNQPQHF
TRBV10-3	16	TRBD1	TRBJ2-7	CAISESGDRGRYEQYF
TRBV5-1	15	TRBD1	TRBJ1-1	CASSSAGTGLLEAFF
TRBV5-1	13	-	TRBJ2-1	CASSLVEYNEQFF
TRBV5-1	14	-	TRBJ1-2	CASSLGSQVGGYTF
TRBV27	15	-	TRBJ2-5	CATSLIWGAEETQYF
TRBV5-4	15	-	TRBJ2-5	CASSLSSAPRETQYF
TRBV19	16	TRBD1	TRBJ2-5	CASSFPEGQAGETQYF
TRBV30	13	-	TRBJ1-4	CAWSLARHEKLFF
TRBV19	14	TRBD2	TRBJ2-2	CASIQAGSTGELFF
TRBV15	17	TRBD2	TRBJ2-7	CATSSPRGSGTLYEQYF
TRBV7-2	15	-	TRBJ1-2	CASSPRDTWNYGYTF
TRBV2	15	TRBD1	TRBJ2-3	CASHLDRGPTDTQYF
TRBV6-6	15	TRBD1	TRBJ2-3	CASRPGQPRADTQYF
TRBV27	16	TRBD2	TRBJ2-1	CASSSVAGDTYNEQFF
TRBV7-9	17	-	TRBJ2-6	CASSLAGGRSGANVLTF
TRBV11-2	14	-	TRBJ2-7	CASSVSGQAPEQYF
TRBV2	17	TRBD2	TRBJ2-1	CASSELGGRLSYNEQFF
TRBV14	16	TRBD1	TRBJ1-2	CASSQEVTMRGRGYTF
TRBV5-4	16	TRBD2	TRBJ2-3	CASSLATSGRKDTQYF
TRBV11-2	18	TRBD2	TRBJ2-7	CASSPIRAQRGSSYEQYF
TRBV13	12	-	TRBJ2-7	CASSSRDYEQYF
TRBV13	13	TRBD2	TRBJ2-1	CASRGEGHNEQFF
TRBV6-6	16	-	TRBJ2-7	CASSSRGNGGIYEQYF